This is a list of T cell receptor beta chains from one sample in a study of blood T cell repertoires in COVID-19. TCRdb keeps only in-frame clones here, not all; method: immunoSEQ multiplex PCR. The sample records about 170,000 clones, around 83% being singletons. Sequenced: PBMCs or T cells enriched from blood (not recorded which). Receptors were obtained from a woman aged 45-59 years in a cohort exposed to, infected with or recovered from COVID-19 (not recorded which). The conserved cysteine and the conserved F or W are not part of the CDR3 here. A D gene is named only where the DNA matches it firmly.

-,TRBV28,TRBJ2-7,ASTTGGGTSYDEQY
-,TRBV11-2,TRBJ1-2,ASSLDQGNTLNYGYT
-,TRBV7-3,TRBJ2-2,ASSSYTGELF
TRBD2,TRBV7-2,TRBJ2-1,ASSLNPPLAGDYNEQF
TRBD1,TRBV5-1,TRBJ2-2,ASSLGQGVETGELF
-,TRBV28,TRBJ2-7,ASSTTYSEQY
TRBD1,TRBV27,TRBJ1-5,ASSPTTGGRNQPQH
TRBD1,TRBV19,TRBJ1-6,ATHGQGKIGSYNSPLH
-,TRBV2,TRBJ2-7,ASSRYLDTDTTYEQY
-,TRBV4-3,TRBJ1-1,ASSQEGSNTEAF
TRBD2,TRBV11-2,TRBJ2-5,ASSRTGTSGRETQY
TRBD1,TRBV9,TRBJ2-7,ASSPRDRDYEQY
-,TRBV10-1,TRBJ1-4,ASSEDGLGGKLF
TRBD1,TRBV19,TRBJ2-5,ASSMGQGKTQY
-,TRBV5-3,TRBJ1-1,ARSLVPEQAPFTEAF
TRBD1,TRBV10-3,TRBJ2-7,AISEPGREGARYEQY
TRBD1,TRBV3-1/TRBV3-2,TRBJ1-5,ASSHGQGDNQPQH
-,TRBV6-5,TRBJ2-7,ASSYLDRSGQH
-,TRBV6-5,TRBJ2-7,ASQGRRLGEQY
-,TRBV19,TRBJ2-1,ASSIDTYNEQF
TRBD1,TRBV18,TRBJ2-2,ASSPRGQGASTGELF
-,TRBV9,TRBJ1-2,ASSPIGVNYGYT
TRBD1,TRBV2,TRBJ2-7,ASSPGTGSYEQY
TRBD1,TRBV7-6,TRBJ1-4,ASSLRDSSVEKLF
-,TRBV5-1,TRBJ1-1,ASSMTGNTEAF
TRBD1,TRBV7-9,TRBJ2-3,ASSSPGQGLTDTQY
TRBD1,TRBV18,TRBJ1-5,ASSPRDSLNQPQH
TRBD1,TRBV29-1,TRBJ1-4,SAKTGGTTNEKLF
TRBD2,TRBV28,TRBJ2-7,ASSTLSGPGYEQY
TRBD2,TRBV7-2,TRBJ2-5,ASSPASGAQETQY
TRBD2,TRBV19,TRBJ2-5,ASSVQTSGGQETQY
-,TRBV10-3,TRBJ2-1,AISQKGETGYNEQF
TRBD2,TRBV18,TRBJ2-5,ASSPLINFERGGTPKTQY
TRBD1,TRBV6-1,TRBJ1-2,ASSEARGRGGYT
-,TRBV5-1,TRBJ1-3,ASSREGGTTGNTIY
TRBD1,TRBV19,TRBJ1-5,ASSIGGQGESNQPQH
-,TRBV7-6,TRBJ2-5,ASSSAAGSQETQY
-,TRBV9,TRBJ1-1,ASSEPTDTSNTEAF
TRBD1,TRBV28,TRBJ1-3,ASSTSGTGAGNTIY
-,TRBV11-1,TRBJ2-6,ASRGGQGSGANVLT
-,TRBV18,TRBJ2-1,ASSPLGFTYNEQF
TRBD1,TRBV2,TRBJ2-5,ASSERQGQETQY
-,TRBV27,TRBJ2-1,ASSLGSSYNEQF
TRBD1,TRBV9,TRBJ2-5,ASNNLGQGFETQY
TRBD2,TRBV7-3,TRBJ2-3,ASSLELARGDTQY
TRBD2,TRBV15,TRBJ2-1,ATSRETSGVNNEQF
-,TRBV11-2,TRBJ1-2,ASSLGATYGYT
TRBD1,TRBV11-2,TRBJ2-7,ASSTTGDEQY
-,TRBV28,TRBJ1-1,ASSRGDTGNTEAF
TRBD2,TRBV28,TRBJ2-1,ASCGGRALNEQF
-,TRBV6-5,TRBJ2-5,ASSNREETQY
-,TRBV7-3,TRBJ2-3,ASSLNPGVDADTQY